The T cell receptor (beta chain) under discussion was sequenced for a study of blood T cell repertoires in COVID-19. Per the study methods: Nucleated cell number was recorded as an estimate derived from reference gene primer amplification. The repertoire was sequenced with immunoSEQ multiplex PCR; TCRdb's copy has only in-frame clones and lacks some. The V and J calls and clone size come from that table; D and trimming were worked out from the DNA. Of roughly 260,000 clones listed, about 89% are singletons. Germline V gives CDR1 SGHTA, CDR2 FQGNSA. The CDR3 is made up of 16 amino acids. V lost 4 bases and J 0 bases, leaving 14 bases between the germline ends.

Sequencing was carried out using peripheral blood. This sequence was found in a man aged 35 to 55 who had recovered from COVID-19. The J gene is TRBJ2-3, the V gene TRBV7-2, with D maybe TRBD2 (6 bases). CDR3 sequence: CASSSPSGVSTDTQYF. In DNA form, the CDR3 reads TGTGCCAGCAGCTCCCCGTCGGGGGTCAGCACAGATACGCAGTATTTT.